Shown below are 25 T cell receptor beta chains from a single sample sequenced in a study of T cell responses to AZD1222 COVID-19 vaccine (dated by TCRdb to about 2021). Preparation of the library involved the immunoSEQ multiplex PCR assay. TCRdb re-hosts the immuneACCESS table, in-frame sequences only. Its copies lack some clones; in the studies checked, an unresolved V gene accounts for under half of them, and the cause for the rest is not known. In this sample the table shows 75,000 to 90,000 clones, 89% of which occur a single time. The leading ten clones occupy less than 2.5% of the sample. This specimen's time point label, interpreted: baseline before first vaccination. The source was peripheral blood, collected on day 0 of AZD1222 vaccination. The receptors come from an adult in good health.

The J gene is TRBJ1-2, the V gene TRBV2; D possibly corresponds to TRBD1 (6 bases). Germline lookup yields CDR1 SNHLY and CDR2 FYNNEI. The CDR3 runs 14 residues. V was shortened by 5 bases and J by 8 bases, with 18 bases between the two germline ends. CDR3 coding DNA: TGTGCCAGCAGTACGTTGACAGGATTTTGGGGCTACACCTTC. It yields the protein CASSTLTGFWGYTF.

The chain couples TRBV9 to TRBJ2-1, with 11 bases identical to TRBD2. The ends lost 3 bases at V and 4 bases at J; junction bases unmatched: 3. In germline, CDR1 is SGDLS, CDR2 YYNGEE. The CDR3 consists of 15 residues. For the CDR3, the DNA is TGTGCCAGCAGCGCTAGCGGGAGGTCTTACAATGAGCAGTTCTTC. It specifies CASSASGRSYNEQFF.

This sequence joins TRBV12-3 or TRBV12-4 and TRBJ1-2; tentative D call: TRBD1 (6 bases). Trimming removed 5 bases from V and 6 bases from J, with 13 bases in between. The CDR3 has 13 residues. The CDR3 nucleotides read TGTGCCAGCAGTCGGCAGGGACACGATGGCTACACCTTC. Amino acids: CASSRQGHDGYTF.

This chain links TRBV18 with TRBJ1-1; 9 bases align to TRBD1. Germline V gene data show CDR1 as KGHSH and CDR2 as LQKENI. Trimming cost V 5 bases and J 5 bases; bases outside gene matches: 6. The CDR3 has 14 residues. The CDR3: CASSSTDRGTEAFF. CDR3 in DNA: TGTGCCAGCTCATCGACGGACAGGGGAACTGAAGCTTTCTTT.

This chain joins TRBV6-5 and TRBJ1-1; 7 positions agree with TRBD1. The CDR3 consists of 15 residues. V gave up 7 bases and J gave up 2 bases; unmatched junction bases: 10. CDR1 MNHEY and CDR2 SVGAGI come from the germline V gene. The CDR3 sequence is CASTFPTGSNTEAFF. The CDR3 nucleotides read TGTGCCAGCACCTTCCCGACAGGGAGTAACACTGAAGCTTTCTTT.

The chain is built from TRBV13 and TRBJ2-1; D may be TRBD1 (6 bases). V was pared by 1 base and J by 12 bases, with 19 bases between. CDR1 PRHDT and CDR2 FYEKMQ come from the germline V gene (reference sequence). The CDR3 runs to 15 residues. In nucleotides, the CDR3 is TGTGCCAGCAGCTTAGAGGACAGAGAGACAATTGGGCAGTTCTTC. As protein: CASSLEDRETIGQFF.

Only a few counts were recorded for this clone. This sequence joins TRBV7-2 and TRBJ2-7; 8 nucleotides match TRBD1. The CDR3 loop spans 15 amino acids. With V trimmed by 1 base and J by 5 bases, 7 bases remained unmatched. Germline assignment: CDR1 SGHTA and CDR2 FQGNSA. The CDR3 DNA reads TGTGCCAGCAGCTTAGTTGCAGGGGGCAGCGACGAGCAGTACTTC. Translated: CASSLVAGGSDEQYF.

The chain has TRBV5-6 and TRBJ1-1; 8 positions match TRBD1. Germline V lookup: CDR1 SGHDT, CDR2 YYEEEE. The V segment lost 4 bases and the J segment 2 bases; nucleotides outside the gene matches: 7. CDR3 length: 15 residues. This chain's CDR3 is CASSQTTGGNTEAFF. Here the CDR3 DNA reads TGTGCCAGCAGCCAGACAACAGGGGGTAACACTGAAGCTTTCTTT.

V usage is TRBV5-5 and J usage is TRBJ2-7; TRBD2 aligns across 15 bases. V trimming: 4 bases; J trimming: 5 bases; junction bases outside the gene matches: 16. In germline, CDR1 is SGHKS, CDR2 YYEKEE (reference sequence). The CDR3 contains 19 residues. CDR3: CASSPLGLAGGPRFHEQYF. The CDR3, as DNA: TGTGCCAGCAGCCCCCTCGGACTAGCGGGAGGGCCTAGGTTCCACGAGCAGTACTTC. Drawing the rest from reference TRBV5-5 and TRBJ2-7, the complete variable domain is DAGVTQSPTHLIKTRGQQVTLRCSPISGHKSVSWYQQVLGQGPQFIFQYYEKEERGRGNFPDRFSARQFPNYSSELNVNALLLGDSALYLCASSPLGLAGGPRFHEQYFGPGTRLTVT.

V and J are TRBV4-1 and TRBJ1-4; D remains unclear. The CDR3 has 16 amino acids. V was clipped by 0 bases and J by 7 bases, with 15 bases between them. The germline gives CDR1 MGHRA, CDR2 YSYEKL. Here the CDR3 DNA reads TGCGCCAGCAGCCAAGATGGAGGAGGCTTTAGTGAAAAACTGTTTTTT. The encoded protein is CASSQDGGGFSEKLFF.

The chain links TRBV27 to TRBJ1-1; D is undetermined. The V gene's germline CDR1 is MNHEY and CDR2 SMNVEV (reference sequence). This CDR3 comprises 16 residues. V lost 2 bases to trimming and J lost 0 bases, with 13 bases between them. DNA for the CDR3: TGTGCCAGCAGTTTACACGGGCGGGGAATGAACACTGAAGCTTTCTTT. This sequence encodes CASSLHGRGMNTEAFF.

The J gene is TRBJ1-1, the V gene TRBV7-3; D uncertain. The ends were cut back, 2 bases at V and 8 bases at J, with 9 bases in the middle. The CDR3 covers 12 residues. The germline CDR1 and CDR2 sequences are SGHTA and FQGTGA. The DNA for the CDR3 is TGTGCCAGCAGCTTAGACGGGAGGGAAGCTTTCTTT. Amino acids: CASSLDGREAFF.

The genes are TRBV20-1 and TRBJ1-1; D is perhaps TRBD1 (5 bases). Trimming removed 6 bases at V and 6 bases at J, with 11 bases between. The CDR3 contains 11 residues. Germline-derived CDR1 and CDR2 are DFQATT and SNEGSKA (reference sequence). The CDR3 DNA reads TGCAGTGCCGACGGGGGAGCTGAAGCTTTCTTT. This gives the protein CSADGGAEAFF.

This sequence joins TRBV27 and TRBJ2-7; 9 bases map to TRBD2. The V and J ends lost 5 bases and 4 bases, in that order; junction bases with no gene match: 6. Germline V lookup: CDR1 MNHEY, CDR2 SMNVEV (reference sequence). The CDR3 contains 14 residues. The CDR3 coding sequence is TGTGCCAGCAGTAAGACTAGCGGAGTTTACGAGCAGTACTTC. The encoded protein is CASSKTSGVYEQYF.

V usage is TRBV28 and J usage is TRBJ1-3; the match to TRBD1 covers 7 bases. J was trimmed by 4 bases and V by 6 bases; bases with no gene match: 6. CDR1 is MDHEN, CDR2 SYDVKM, per germline. CDR3 length: 14 amino acids. Here the CDR3 reads CASSQTGYGNTIYF. For the CDR3, the DNA is TGTGCCAGCAGCCAGACAGGGTACGGAAACACCATATATTTT.

The chain combines TRBV18 with TRBJ2-3; D is possibly TRBD1 or TRBD2 (5 bases each). The germline V gene encodes CDR1 KGHSH and CDR2 LQKENI. CDR3 size: 12 residues. The V and J ends lost 3 bases and 6 bases respectively, with 7 bases between them. Here the CDR3 DNA reads TGTGCCAGCTCACCTGAGGGGGATACGCAGTATTTT. Its protein product is CASSPEGDTQYF.

V and J are TRBV6-9 and TRBJ2-7; 8 nucleotides match TRBD2. The CDR3 extends over 15 amino acids. V was pared by 5 bases and J by 2 bases, with 8 bases of the junction left unmatched. Per germline, CDR1 MNHGY and CDR2 SVAAGI. CDR3 in amino acids: CASSAISGRTYEQYF. The CDR3 DNA reads as TGTGCCAGCAGTGCGATCAGCGGGAGAACCTACGAGCAGTACTTC.

V gene TRBV6-5 combines with J gene TRBJ2-7; either TRBD1 or TRBD2 may supply D (7 bases each). CDR1 is MNHEY and CDR2 is SVGAGI in the germline V gene. CDR3 size: 14 residues. V lost 10 bases, J lost 1 base, and 17 bases lay in between. Here the CDR3 DNA reads TGTGCCACCAGGGGGGGACTCCGATCCTACGAGCAGTACTTC. Translated: CATRGGLRSYEQYF.

The chain uses TRBV9 and TRBJ2-3, with D perhaps matching TRBD2 (7 bases). The ends were cut back, 0 bases at V and 3 bases at J, with 17 bases in the middle. The length of the CDR3 is 17 residues. Germline lookup yields CDR1 SGDLS and CDR2 YYNGEE. CDR3 DNA: TGTGCCAGCAGCGTAGAAATTTTGCGGGGGCCGACAGATACGCAGTATTTT. This sequence encodes CASSVEILRGPTDTQYF.

The V gene is TRBV6-5, the J gene TRBJ2-2; 7 nucleotides line up with TRBD2. The CDR3 has 14 amino acids. Germline CDR1 is MNHEY and CDR2 is SVGAGI. Trimming at V came to 8 bases and at J to 3 bases, leaving 6 bases not matched to a gene. The CDR3 DNA reads as TGTGCCAGCGAACGGGAGGCGCACACCGGGGAGCTGTTTTTT. It encodes CASEREAHTGELFF.

The count of this clone is one. The gene calls are TRBV3-1 (or the pseudogene TRBV3-2) and TRBJ1-6; 10 bases are a match to TRBD1. Germline trimming cut 1 base from V and 9 bases from J; bases unmatched to any gene: 6. Germline V gene sequence: CDR1 LGHDT, CDR2 YNNKEL (reference sequence). The CDR3 consists of 16 residues. The CDR3 DNA is TGTGCCAGCAGCCAAGCCCCGACAGGGGGCCCTTCACCCCTCCACTTT. Its translation: CASSQAPTGGPSPLHF.

The chain links TRBV19 to TRBJ2-3; 7 bases map to TRBD1. The CDR3 contains 14 residues. V dropped 6 bases and J dropped 0; count of bases not matched to a gene: 3. Germline V lookup: CDR1 LNHDA, CDR2 SQIVND (reference sequence). The CDR3 here is CASRSQGSTDTQYF. Here the CDR3 DNA reads TGTGCCAGTAGATCACAGGGGAGCACAGATACGCAGTATTTT.

The chain carries TRBV6-6 and TRBJ1-2, with D uncertain. The V end lost 0 bases, the J end lost 6 bases, and 14 bases lay between the germline ends. The length of the CDR3 is 15 residues. CDR1 and CDR2 (germline): MNHNY, SVGAGI (reference sequence). The CDR3 loop is CASSYSGRLGDGYTF. CDR3 bases: TGTGCCAGCAGTTACTCGGGCAGGCTAGGAGATGGCTACACCTTC.

This clone has a single count. CDR3 residues: CASNADTSYEQYF. CDR3 coding DNA: TGTGCCTCAAACGCGGACACCTCCTACGAGCAGTACTTC. The chain employs TRBV11-2 and TRBJ2-7; D is possibly TRBD1 (5 bases). Between the trimmed V and J ends, which lost 11 bases and 0 bases, there was a span of 14 bases. CDR1 is SGHAT and CDR2 is FQNNGV in the germline V gene. CDR3 length: 13 residues.

The genes are TRBV6-1 and TRBJ2-7; D call uncertain. Germline values: CDR1 MNHNS, CDR2 SASEGT. The V gene lost 1 base and the J gene lost 3 bases, with 10 bases spanning the gap. The CDR3 runs to 14 residues. CDR3 nucleotide sequence: TGTGCCAGCAGTGAAGGTAGTACTCTCTACGAGCAGTACTTC. Amino acid sequence: CASSEGSTLYEQYF.